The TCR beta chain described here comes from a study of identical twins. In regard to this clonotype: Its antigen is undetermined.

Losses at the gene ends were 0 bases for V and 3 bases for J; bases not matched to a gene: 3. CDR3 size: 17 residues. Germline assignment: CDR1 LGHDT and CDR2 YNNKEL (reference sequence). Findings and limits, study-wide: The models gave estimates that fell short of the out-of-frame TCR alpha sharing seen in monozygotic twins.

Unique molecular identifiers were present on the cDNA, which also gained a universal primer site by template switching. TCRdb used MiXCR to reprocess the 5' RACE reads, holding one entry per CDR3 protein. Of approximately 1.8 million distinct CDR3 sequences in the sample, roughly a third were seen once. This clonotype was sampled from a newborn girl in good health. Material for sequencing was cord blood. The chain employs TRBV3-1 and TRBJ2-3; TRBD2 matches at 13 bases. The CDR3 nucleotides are TGTGCCAGCAGCCAAGAGCGACTAGCGGGAGGTACAGATACGCAGTATTTT. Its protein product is CASSQERLAGGTDTQYF.